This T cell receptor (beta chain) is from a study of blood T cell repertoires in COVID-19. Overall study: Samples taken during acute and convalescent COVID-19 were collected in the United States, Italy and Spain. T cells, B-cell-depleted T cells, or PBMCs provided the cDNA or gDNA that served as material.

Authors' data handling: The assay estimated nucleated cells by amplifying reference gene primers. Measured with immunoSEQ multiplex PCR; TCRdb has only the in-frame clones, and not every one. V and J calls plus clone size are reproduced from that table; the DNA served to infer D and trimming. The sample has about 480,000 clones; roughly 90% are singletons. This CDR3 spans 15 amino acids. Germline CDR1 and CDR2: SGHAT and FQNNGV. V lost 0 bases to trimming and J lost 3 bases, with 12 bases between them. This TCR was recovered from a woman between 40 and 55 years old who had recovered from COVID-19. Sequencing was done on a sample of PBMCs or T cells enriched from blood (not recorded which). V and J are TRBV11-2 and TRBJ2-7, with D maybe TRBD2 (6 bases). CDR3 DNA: TGTGCCAGCAGCTTAGATCGGGGGTTTTACTACGAGCAGTACTTC. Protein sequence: CASSLDRGFYYEQYF.